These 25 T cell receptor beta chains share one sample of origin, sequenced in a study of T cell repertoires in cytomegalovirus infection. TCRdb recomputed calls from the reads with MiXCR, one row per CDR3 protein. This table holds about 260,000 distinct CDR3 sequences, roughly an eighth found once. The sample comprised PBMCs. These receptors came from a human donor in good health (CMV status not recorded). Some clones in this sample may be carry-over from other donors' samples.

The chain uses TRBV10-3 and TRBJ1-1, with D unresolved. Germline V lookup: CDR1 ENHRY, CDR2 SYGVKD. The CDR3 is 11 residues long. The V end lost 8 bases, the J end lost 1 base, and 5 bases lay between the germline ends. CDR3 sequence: CAIRQNTEAFF. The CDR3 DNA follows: TGTGCCATCCGACAGAACACTGAAGCTTTCTTT.

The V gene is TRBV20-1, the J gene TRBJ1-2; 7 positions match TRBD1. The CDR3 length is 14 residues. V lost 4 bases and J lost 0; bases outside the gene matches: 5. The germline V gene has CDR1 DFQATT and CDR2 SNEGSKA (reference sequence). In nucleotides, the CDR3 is TGCAGTGCTAAACCGGGACAGACTAACTATGGCTACACCTTC. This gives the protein CSAKPGQTNYGYTF.

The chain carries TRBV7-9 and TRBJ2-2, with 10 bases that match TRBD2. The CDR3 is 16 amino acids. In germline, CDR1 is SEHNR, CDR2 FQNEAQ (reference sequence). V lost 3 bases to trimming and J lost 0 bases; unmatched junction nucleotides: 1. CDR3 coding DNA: TGTGCCAGCAGCTTCAGCGGGGGGGCGAACACCGGGGAGCTGTTTTTT. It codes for CASSFSGGANTGELFF.

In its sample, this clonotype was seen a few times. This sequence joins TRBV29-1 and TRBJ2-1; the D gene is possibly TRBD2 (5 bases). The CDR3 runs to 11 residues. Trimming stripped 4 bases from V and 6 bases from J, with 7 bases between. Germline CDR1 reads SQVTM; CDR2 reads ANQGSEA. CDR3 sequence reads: CSVASPNEQFF. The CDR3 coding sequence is TGCAGCGTTGCTAGCCCCAATGAGCAGTTCTTC.

CDR3: CASSWLAGGPWGNEQFF. As DNA, the CDR3 is TGTGCCAGCAGTTGGCTAGCGGGAGGTCCATGGGGCAATGAGCAGTTCTTC. The chain carries TRBV6-2 or TRBV6-3 and TRBJ2-1, with 11 nucleotides matching TRBD2. This CDR3 contains 17 residues. V was clipped by 4 bases and J by 6 bases; unmatched bases: 11. Germline V gene sequence: CDR1 MNHEY, CDR2 SVGEGT.

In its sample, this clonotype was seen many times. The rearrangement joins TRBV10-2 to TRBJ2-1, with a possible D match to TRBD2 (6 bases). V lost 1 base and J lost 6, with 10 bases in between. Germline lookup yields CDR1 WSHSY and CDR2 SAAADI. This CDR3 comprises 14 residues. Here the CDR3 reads CASSEWTKGNEQFF. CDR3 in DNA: TGCGCCAGCAGTGAGTGGACTAAGGGCAATGAGCAGTTCTTC.

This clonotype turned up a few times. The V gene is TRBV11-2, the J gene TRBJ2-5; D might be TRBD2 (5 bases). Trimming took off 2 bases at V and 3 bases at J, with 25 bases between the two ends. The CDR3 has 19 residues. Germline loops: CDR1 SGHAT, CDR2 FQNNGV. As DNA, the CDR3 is TGTGCCAGCAGCTTACAGGTCGGCGTATGGACTCACCCGAAAGAGACCCAGTACTTC. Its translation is CASSLQVGVWTHPKETQYF. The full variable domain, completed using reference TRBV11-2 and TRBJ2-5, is EAGVAQSPRYKIIEKRQSVAFWCNPISGHATLYWYQQILGQGPKLLIQFQNNGVVDDSQLPKDRFSAERLKGVDSTLKIQPAKLEDSAVYLCASSLQVGVWTHPKETQYFGPGTRLLVL.

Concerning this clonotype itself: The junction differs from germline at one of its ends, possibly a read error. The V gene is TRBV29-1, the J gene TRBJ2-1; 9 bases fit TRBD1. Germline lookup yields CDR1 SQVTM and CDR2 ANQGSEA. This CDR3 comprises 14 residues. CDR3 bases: TGCAGCGTGGACAGGGGAAACTCCTGCAATGAGCAGTTCTTC. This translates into CSVDRGNSCNEQFF.

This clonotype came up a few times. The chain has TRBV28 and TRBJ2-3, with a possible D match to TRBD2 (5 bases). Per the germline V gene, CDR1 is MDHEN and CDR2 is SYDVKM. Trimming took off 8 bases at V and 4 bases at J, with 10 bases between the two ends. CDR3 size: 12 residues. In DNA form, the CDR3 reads TGTGCCAGCCACAAGGAGGCAGATACGCAGTATTTT. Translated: CASHKEADTQYF.

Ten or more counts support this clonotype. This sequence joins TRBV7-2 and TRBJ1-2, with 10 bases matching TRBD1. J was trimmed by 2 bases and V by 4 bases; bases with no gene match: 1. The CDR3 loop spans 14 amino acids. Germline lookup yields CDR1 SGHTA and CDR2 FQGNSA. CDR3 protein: CASSWGQGNYGYTF. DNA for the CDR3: TGTGCCAGCAGCTGGGGACAGGGGAACTATGGCTACACCTTC.

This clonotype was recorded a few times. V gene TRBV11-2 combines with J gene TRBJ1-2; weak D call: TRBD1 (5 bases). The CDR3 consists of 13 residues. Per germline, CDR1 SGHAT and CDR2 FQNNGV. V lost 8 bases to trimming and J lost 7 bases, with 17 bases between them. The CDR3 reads CASRLGGRPGYTF. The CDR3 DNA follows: TGTGCCAGCCGCCTCGGGGGTCGTCCTGGCTACACCTTC.

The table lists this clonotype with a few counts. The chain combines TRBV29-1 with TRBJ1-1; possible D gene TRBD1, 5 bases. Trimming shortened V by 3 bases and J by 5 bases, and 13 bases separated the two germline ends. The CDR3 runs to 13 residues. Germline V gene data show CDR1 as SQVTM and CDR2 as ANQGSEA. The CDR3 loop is CSVDGGELTEAFF. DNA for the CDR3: TGCAGCGTTGATGGGGGGGAGCTAACTGAAGCTTTCTTT.

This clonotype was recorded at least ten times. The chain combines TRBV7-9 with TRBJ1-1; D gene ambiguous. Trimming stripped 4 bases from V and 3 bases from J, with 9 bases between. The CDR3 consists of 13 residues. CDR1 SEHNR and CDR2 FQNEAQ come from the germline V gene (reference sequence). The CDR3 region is CASSYSDYTEAFF. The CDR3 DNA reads TGTGCCAGCAGCTACAGCGACTACACTGAAGCTTTCTTT.

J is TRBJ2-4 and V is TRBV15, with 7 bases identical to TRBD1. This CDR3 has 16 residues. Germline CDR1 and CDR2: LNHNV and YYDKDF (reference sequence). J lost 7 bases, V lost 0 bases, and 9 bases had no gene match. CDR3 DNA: TGTGCCACCAGCAGAGATCCTACAGGGGACGCCAACATTCAGTACTTC. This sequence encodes CATSRDPTGDANIQYF.

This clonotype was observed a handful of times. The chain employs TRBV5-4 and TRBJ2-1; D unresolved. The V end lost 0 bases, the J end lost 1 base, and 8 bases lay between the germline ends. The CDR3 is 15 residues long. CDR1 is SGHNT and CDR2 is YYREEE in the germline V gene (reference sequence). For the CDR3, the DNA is TGTGCCAGCAGCTTGGCGGCAGCATCCTACAATGAGCAGTTCTTC. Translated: CASSLAAASYNEQFF.

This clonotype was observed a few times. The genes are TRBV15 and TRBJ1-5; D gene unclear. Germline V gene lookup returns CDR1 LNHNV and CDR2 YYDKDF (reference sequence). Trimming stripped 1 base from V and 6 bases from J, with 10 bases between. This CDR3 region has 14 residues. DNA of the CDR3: TGTGCCACCAGCAGAGGAACAGAACTTCAGCCCCAGCATTTT. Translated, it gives CATSRGTELQPQHF.

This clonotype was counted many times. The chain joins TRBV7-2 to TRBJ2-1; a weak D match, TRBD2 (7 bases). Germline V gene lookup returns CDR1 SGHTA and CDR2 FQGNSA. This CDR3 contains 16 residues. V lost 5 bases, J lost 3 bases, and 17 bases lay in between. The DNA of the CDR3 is TGTGCCAGCAGCCCAAGGGCGGGGGCAAGCTACAATGAGCAGTTCTTC. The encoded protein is CASSPRAGASYNEQFF.

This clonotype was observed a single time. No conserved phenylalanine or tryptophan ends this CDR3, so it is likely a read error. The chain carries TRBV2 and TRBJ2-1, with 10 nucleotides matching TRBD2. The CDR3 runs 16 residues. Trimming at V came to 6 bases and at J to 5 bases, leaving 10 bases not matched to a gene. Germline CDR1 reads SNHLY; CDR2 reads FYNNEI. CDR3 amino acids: CASRLQRTSGHNEQFL. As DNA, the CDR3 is TGTGCCAGCAGACTCCAACGGACTAGCGGTCACAATGAGCAGTTCCTC.

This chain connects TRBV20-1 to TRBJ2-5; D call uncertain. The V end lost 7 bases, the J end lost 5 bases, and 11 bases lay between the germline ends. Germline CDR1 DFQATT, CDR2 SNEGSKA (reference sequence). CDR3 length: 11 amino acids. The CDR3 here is CSGIYGETQYF. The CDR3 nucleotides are TGCAGTGGAATCTACGGCGAGACCCAGTACTTC.

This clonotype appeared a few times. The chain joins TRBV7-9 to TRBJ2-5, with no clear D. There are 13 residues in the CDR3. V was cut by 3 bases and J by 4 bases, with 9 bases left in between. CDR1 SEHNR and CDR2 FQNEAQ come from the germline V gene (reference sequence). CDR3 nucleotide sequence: TGTGCCAGCAGCTTCAGCGCCGGAGAGACCCAGTACTTC. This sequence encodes CASSFSAGETQYF.

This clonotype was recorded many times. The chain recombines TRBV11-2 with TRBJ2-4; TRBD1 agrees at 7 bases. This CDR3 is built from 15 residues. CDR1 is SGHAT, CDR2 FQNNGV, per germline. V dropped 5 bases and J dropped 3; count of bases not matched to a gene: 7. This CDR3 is CASSTGVLGKNIQYF. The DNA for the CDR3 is TGTGCCAGCAGCACAGGGGTACTGGGCAAAAACATTCAGTACTTC.

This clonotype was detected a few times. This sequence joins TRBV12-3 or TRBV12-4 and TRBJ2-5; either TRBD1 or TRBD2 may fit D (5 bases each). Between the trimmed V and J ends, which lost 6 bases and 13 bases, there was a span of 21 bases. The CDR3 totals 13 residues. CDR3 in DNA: TGTGCCAGCAGCAAAAACCTCCCGGGACCGCCGTACTTC. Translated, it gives CASSKNLPGPPYF.

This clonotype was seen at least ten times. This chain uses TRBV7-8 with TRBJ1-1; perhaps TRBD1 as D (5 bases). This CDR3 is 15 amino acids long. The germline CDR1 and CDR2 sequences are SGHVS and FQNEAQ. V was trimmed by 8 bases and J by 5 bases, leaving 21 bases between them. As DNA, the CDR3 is TGTGCCAGCTCCCACCGCGACGGGGCGGGGACTGAAGCTTTCTTT. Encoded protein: CASSHRDGAGTEAFF.

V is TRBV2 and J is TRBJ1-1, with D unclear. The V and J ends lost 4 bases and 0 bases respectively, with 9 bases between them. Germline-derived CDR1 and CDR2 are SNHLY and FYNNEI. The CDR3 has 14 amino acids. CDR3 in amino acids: CASSVQRLNTEAFF. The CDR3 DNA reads TGTGCCAGCAGTGTTCAGAGGCTGAACACTGAAGCTTTCTTT.

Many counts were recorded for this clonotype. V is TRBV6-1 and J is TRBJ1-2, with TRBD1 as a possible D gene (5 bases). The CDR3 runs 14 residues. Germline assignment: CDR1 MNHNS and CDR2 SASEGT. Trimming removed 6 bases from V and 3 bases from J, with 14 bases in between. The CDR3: CASRASKTDYGYTF. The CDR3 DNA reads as TGTGCCAGCAGGGCGAGCAAGACAGACTATGGCTACACCTTC.